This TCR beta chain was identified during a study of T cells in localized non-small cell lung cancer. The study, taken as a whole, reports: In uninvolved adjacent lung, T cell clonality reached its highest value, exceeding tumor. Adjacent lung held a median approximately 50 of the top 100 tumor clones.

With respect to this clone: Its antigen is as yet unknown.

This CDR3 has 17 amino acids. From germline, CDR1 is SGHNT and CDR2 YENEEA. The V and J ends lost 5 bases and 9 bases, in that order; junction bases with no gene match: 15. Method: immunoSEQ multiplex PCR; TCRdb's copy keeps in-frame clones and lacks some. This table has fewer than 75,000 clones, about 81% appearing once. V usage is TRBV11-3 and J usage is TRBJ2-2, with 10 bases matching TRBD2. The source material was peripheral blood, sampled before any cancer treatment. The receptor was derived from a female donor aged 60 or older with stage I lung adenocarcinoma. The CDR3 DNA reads TGTGCCAGCAGCCTACTTCTAGCGGGGGCGCTTAGCCGGGAGCTGTTTTTT. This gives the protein CASSLLLAGALSRELFF.